What follows are 27 T cell receptor beta chains derived from one specimen sequenced in a study of beta chain features in type 1 diabetes. Reverse transcribing all isolated RNA meant expressed TCRB transcripts were sequenced. This table comes from immunoSEQ multiplex PCR, and its TCRdb copy is limited to in-frame clones, with some not included. Of around 58,000 clones in the sample, approximately 59% are singletons; the top ten hold roughly 2%. The source material was Tregs from blood. These receptors were taken from a woman aged 18-30 years in good health.

The rearrangement uses TRBV19 and TRBJ1-1, with D maybe TRBD1 (5 bases). The length of the CDR3 is 13 residues. The germline gives CDR1 LNHDA, CDR2 SQIVND (reference sequence). The germline V and J ends were trimmed by 3 bases and 7 bases, with 12 bases remaining between them. The CDR3 sequence is CASSIPQGLEAFF. Written as DNA, the CDR3 is TGTGCCAGTAGTATCCCCCAGGGACTTGAAGCTTTCTTT.

This clone was counted a few times. The V call is TRBV13, the J call TRBJ2-7; TRBD1 matches at 9 bases. The CDR3 contains 14 residues. Germline values: CDR1 PRHDT, CDR2 FYEKMQ (reference sequence). With 5 bases clipped from V and 1 base from J, the junction kept 3 bases outside the gene matches. CDR3 sequence (DNA): TGTGCCAGCAGCCAACAGGGGGCGTCCTACGAGCAGTACTTC. It translates to CASSQQGASYEQYF.

The V gene is TRBV7-2, the J gene TRBJ2-3; possible D gene TRBD2, 7 bases. V was pared by 3 bases and J by 4 bases, with 14 bases between. The germline gives CDR1 SGHTA, CDR2 FQGNSA. The CDR3 has 15 residues. The CDR3 loop reads CASSFRGAVPDTQYF. CDR3 DNA: TGTGCCAGCAGCTTTCGGGGGGCCGTACCAGATACGCAGTATTTT.

The chain joins TRBV7-3 to TRBJ1-2, with TRBD1 matching 8 bases. The germline CDR1 and CDR2 sequences are SGHTA and FQGTGA. V lost 5 bases to trimming and J lost 7 bases; unmatched junction nucleotides: 9. This CDR3 contains 14 residues. CDR3 nucleotide sequence: TGTGCCAGCAGCCCACAGGGGGATAGGAGTGGCTACACCTTC. It codes for CASSPQGDRSGYTF.

V gene TRBV9 combines with J gene TRBJ2-5; 7 nucleotides line up with TRBD1. The DNA end favors TRBJ2-7, so the J call may be wrong. The CDR3 is 14 residues long. Germline assignment: CDR1 SGDLS and CDR2 YYNGEE. The CDR3 here is CASSVRDSTYEQYF. In nucleotides, the CDR3 is TGTGCCAGCAGCGTCAGGGACAGTACCTACGAGCAGTACTTC.

The rearrangement links TRBV6-1 to TRBJ2-5; 7 nucleotides align to TRBD1. The end of the DNA aligns better with TRBJ2-7, so the J call may be wrong. Germline V gene lookup returns CDR1 MNHNS and CDR2 SASEGT. The CDR3 totals 12 residues. The CDR3 coding sequence is TGTGCCAGCAGCAGGGGGTACTACGAGCAGTACTTC. Its translation: CASSRGYYEQYF.

The chain uses TRBV2 and TRBJ1-1; 7 bases match TRBD1. Germline-derived CDR1 and CDR2 are SNHLY and FYNNEI. V trimming: 4 bases; J trimming: 6 bases; junction bases outside the gene matches: 5. This CDR3 has 13 amino acids. CDR3 sequence: CASSVGTASEAFF. CDR3 DNA: TGTGCCAGCAGTGTGGGGACAGCCTCTGAAGCTTTCTTT.

The sample holds a few counts of this clone. This chain joins TRBV19 and TRBJ2-5; 8 bases align to TRBD2. J gave up 2 bases and V 9 bases, and 11 bases lay outside the gene matches. The germline V gene encodes CDR1 LNHDA and CDR2 SQIVND (reference sequence). The CDR3 has 15 residues. CDR3 amino acids: CASRKRELGQETQYF. In DNA, the CDR3 is TGTGCCAGCCGCAAGCGGGAGCTAGGTCAAGAGACCCAGTACTTC.

This clone was seen a few times. The chain employs TRBV10-3 and TRBJ2-7; D is perhaps TRBD2 (7 bases). The CDR3 is made up of 13 amino acids. Germline V gene lookup returns CDR1 ENHRY and CDR2 SYGVKD. V gave up 8 bases and J gave up 6 bases, with 17 bases separating them. The chain's CDR3 is CAISVSGGREQYF. As DNA, the CDR3 is TGTGCCATCTCAGTATCGGGGGGCCGCGAGCAGTACTTC.

The chain combines TRBV18 with TRBJ2-5; 9 bases agree with TRBD1. The J call could be wrong; TRBJ2-7 is a better fit for the DNA end. The germline gives CDR1 KGHSH, CDR2 LQKENI. CDR3 length: 15 amino acids. CDR3 amino acids: CASSLRDRAFHEQYF. In DNA, the CDR3 is TGTGCCAGCTCCCTCCGGGACAGGGCGTTCCACGAGCAGTACTTC.

The genes are TRBV18 and TRBJ1-1; weak D call: TRBD1 (6 bases). Trimming stripped 8 bases from V and 2 bases from J, with 15 bases between. Germline V CDR1 and CDR2: KGHSH, LQKENI. The CDR3 runs 14 residues. In DNA form, the CDR3 reads TGTGCCAGCAGAAGACAGGACCTCAACACTGAAGCTTTCTTT. This gives the protein CASRRQDLNTEAFF.

The rearrangement uses TRBV18 and TRBJ1-1, with D uncertain. The length of the CDR3 is 13 residues. Trimming stripped 6 bases from V and 5 bases from J, with 13 bases between. Germline V gene sequence: CDR1 KGHSH, CDR2 LQKENI. The CDR3 loop reads CASSQEGRTEAFF. The CDR3 DNA is TGTGCCAGCTCGCAAGAGGGTAGGACTGAAGCTTTCTTT.

The chain combines TRBV7-2 with TRBJ2-7; 7 bases are shared with TRBD2. The CDR3 has 13 amino acids. The germline V gene encodes CDR1 SGHTA and CDR2 FQGNSA. V lost 1 base and J lost 13; bases outside the gene matches: 10. The chain's CDR3 is CASSLDNGGYSYF. CDR3 DNA sequence: TGTGCCAGCAGCTTAGATAACGGGGGGTACAGCTACTTC.

CDR3 sequence (DNA): TGCGCCAGCAGCTTGGTAGGCCGGCGACAGGGCCGGGGGAACTATGGCTACACCTTC. Translated: CASSLVGRRQGRGNYGYTF. V usage is TRBV5-1 and J usage is TRBJ1-2, with 7 bases identical to TRBD1. Germline CDR1 reads SGHRS; CDR2 reads YFSETQ. The CDR3 sequence is 19 residues long. V lost 0 bases to trimming and J lost 2 bases; unmatched junction nucleotides: 16. Looking up the rest from reference TRBV5-1 and TRBJ1-2 gives the full variable domain: KAGVTQTPRYLIKTRGQQVTLSCSPISGHRSVSWYQQTPGQGLQFLFEYFSETQRNKGNFPGRFSGRQFSNSRSEMNVSTLELGDSALYLCASSLVGRRQGRGNYGYTFGSGTRLTVV.

The V and J genes are TRBV27 and TRBJ2-5; 7 positions agree with TRBD2. The CDR3 contains 15 residues. V lost 4 bases, J lost 11 bases, and 16 bases stayed unmatched. CDR1 and CDR2 from the germline V gene are MNHEY and SMNVEV (reference sequence). Here the CDR3 DNA reads TGTGCCAGCAGTTCCCCCCTGGGAGGGACGGGAGAGCAGTACTTC. This gives the protein CASSSPLGGTGEQYF.

As concerns this clone: In the same sample, other DNA sequences code for this CDR3. This sequence joins TRBV2 and TRBJ2-2; 10 bases are shared with TRBD1. The V gene end was trimmed by 6 bases and the J gene end by 0 bases; junction bases not matched to a gene: 1. CDR1 is SNHLY and CDR2 is FYNNEI in the germline V gene. There are 15 residues in the CDR3. The CDR3: CASSGQGANTGELFF. The CDR3 coding sequence is TGTGCCAGCAGCGGACAGGGGGCGAACACCGGGGAGCTGTTTTTT.

This clone showed up just a few times. The rearrangement joins TRBV6-5 to TRBJ1-6; D gene uncertain. This CDR3 has 16 residues. CDR1 MNHEY and CDR2 SVGAGI come from the germline V gene. Trimming removed 0 bases at V and 7 bases at J, with 13 bases between. The CDR3 DNA follows: TGTGCCAGCAGTTACTCTCCCGGGTTGGAGAATTCACCCCTCCACTTT. Translating it yields CASSYSPGLENSPLHF.

This clone occurred a few times. The DNA of the CDR3 is TGTGCCTGGACCCGTCCGGGGATTAGCAATCAGCCCCAGCATTTT. It specifies CAWTRPGISNQPQHF. The chain employs TRBV30 and TRBJ1-5; D is unresolved. The V gene lost 4 bases and the J gene lost 0 bases, with 13 bases spanning the gap. The CDR3 covers 15 residues. Germline loops: CDR1 GTSNPN, CDR2 SVGIG (reference sequence).

This clone was recorded once. This chain joins TRBV19 and TRBJ1-2; 9 bases match TRBD1. With 7 bases clipped from V and 10 bases from J, the junction kept 7 bases outside the gene matches. Germline values: CDR1 LNHDA, CDR2 SQIVND (reference sequence). This CDR3 has 12 residues. CDR3 residues: CASTFGDRDYTF. CDR3 bases: TGTGCCAGTACCTTCGGGGACAGGGACTACACCTTC.

This clone was counted only a few times. Mismatch with germline at one junction end may stem from a read error. CDR3 coding DNA: TGTGCCAGCAGCCCCCGAGGGACTAGCGTCTCTTACGAGCAGTACTTC. Translating it yields CASSPRGTSVSYEQYF. V and J are TRBV4-1 and TRBJ2-7, with TRBD2 identical over 10 bases. The germline CDR1 and CDR2 sequences are MGHRA and YSYEKL. The CDR3 length is 16 residues.

The J gene is TRBJ2-2, the V gene TRBV5-1, with D maybe TRBD2 (6 bases). Germline CDR1 and CDR2: SGHRS and YFSETQ. V gave up 4 bases and J gave up 4 bases, with 14 bases separating them. This CDR3 spans 15 amino acids. The DNA of the CDR3 is TGCGCCAGCAGCGCCGGGGAGGCCGTCACCGGGGAGCTGTTTTTT. It encodes CASSAGEAVTGELFF. Combining the CDR3 with reference TRBV5-1 and TRBJ2-2 gives the whole variable domain KAGVTQTPRYLIKTRGQQVTLSCSPISGHRSVSWYQQTPGQGLQFLFEYFSETQRNKGNFPGRFSGRQFSNSRSEMNVSTLELGDSALYLCASSAGEAVTGELFFGEGSRLTVL.

This clone has more than one count but fewer than ten. The rearrangement uses TRBV5-1 and TRBJ2-5; 11 bases line up with TRBD1. The ends lost 0 bases at V and 1 base at J; junction bases unmatched: 2. This CDR3 is 16 amino acids long. Germline V lookup: CDR1 SGHRS, CDR2 YFSETQ. The CDR3 region is CASSLAGTGGQETQYF. For the CDR3, the DNA is TGCGCCAGCAGCTTGGCCGGGACAGGGGGCCAAGAGACCCAGTACTTC.

The J gene is TRBJ1-2, the V gene TRBV4-1; D gene unclear. V gave up 0 bases and J gave up 7 bases, with 18 bases separating them. The CDR3 length is 16 residues. Germline assignment: CDR1 MGHRA and CDR2 YSYEKL. This CDR3 reads CASSQDEGVPVGGYTF. The CDR3, as DNA: TGCGCCAGCAGCCAAGATGAGGGCGTTCCCGTCGGTGGCTACACCTTC.

V usage is TRBV5-1 and J usage is TRBJ1-4, with a tentative D call TRBD1 (6 bases). Germline CDR1 SGHRS, CDR2 YFSETQ. This CDR3 region has 15 residues. The V end lost 3 bases, the J end lost 4 bases, and 13 bases lay between the germline ends. The DNA for the CDR3 is TGCGCCAGCAGCTGGGGGGGCGCAGGTAATGAAAAACTGTTTTTT. It codes for CASSWGGAGNEKLFF.

The chain links TRBV5-1 to TRBJ2-2; D perhaps matches TRBD2 (7 bases). Trimming removed 0 bases at V and 7 bases at J, with 13 bases between. From germline, CDR1 is SGHRS and CDR2 YFSETQ. This CDR3 has 15 amino acids. The CDR3 DNA follows: TGCGCCAGCAGCTTGGTTGCGGGGGCCGGCGGGGAGCTGTTTTTT. Translating gives CASSLVAGAGGELFF. The full variable domain, with the rest looked up from reference TRBV5-1 and TRBJ2-2, is KAGVTQTPRYLIKTRGQQVTLSCSPISGHRSVSWYQQTPGQGLQFLFEYFSETQRNKGNFPGRFSGRQFSNSRSEMNVSTLELGDSALYLCASSLVAGAGGELFFGEGSRLTVL.

The genes are TRBV19 and TRBJ1-5, with D unresolved. Germline V gives CDR1 LNHDA, CDR2 SQIVND (reference sequence). The CDR3 has 14 amino acids. The V end was cut by 3 bases, the J end by 2 bases, with 8 bases between. The CDR3 coding sequence is TGTGCCAGTAGTATGGGTCAGGGCAATCAGCCCCAGCATTTT. It yields the protein CASSMGQGNQPQHF.

This clone was counted a few times. V and J are TRBV2 and TRBJ2-1; 10 positions agree with TRBD1. The CDR3 runs 12 residues. Germline V gene lookup returns CDR1 SNHLY and CDR2 FYNNEI. CDR3 coding DNA: TGTGTTTCCCGGGACAGGGGCGACGAGCAGTTCTTC. Protein product: CVSRDRGDEQFF.